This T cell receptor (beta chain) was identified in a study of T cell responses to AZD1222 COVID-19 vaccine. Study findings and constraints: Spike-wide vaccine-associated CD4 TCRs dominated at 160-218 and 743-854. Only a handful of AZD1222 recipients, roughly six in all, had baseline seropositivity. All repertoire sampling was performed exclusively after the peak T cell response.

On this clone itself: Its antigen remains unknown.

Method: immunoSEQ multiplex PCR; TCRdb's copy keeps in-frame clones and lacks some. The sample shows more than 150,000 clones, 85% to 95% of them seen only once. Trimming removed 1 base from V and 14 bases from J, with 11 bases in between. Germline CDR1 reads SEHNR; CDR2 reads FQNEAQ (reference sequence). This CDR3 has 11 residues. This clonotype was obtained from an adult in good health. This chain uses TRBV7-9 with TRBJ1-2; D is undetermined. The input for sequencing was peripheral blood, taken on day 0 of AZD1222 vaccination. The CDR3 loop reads CASSLGPSLTF. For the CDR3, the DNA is TGTGCCAGCAGCTTAGGACCCTCTCTTACCTTC.